A single sample is the source of the 24 T cell receptor beta chains below, sequenced in a study of technical replicates of blood from several donors. TCRdb's copy holds only in-frame clones and misses some; the assay was immunoSEQ multiplex PCR. This table holds about 62,000 clones, 70% to 90% found once. The material sequenced was PBMCs. These receptors all come from a human donor in good health. Some clones in this sample may be carry-over from other donors' samples.

This clone has a single count. The rearrangement uses TRBV6-6 and TRBJ2-7, with D perhaps matching TRBD2 (5 bases). The V end was cut by 7 bases, the J end by 0 bases, with 10 bases between. The CDR3 sequence is 13 residues long. Germline V gene data show CDR1 as MNHNY and CDR2 as SVGAGI (reference sequence). Here the CDR3 DNA reads TGTGCCAGCACACTCACTAGCTCCTACGAGCAGTACTTC. Translating it yields CASTLTSSYEQYF.

This clone was recorded a few times. J is TRBJ2-7 and V is TRBV5-3; 14 nucleotides match TRBD2. TRBV5-3 is treated as an ORF (open reading frame) with a function not yet certain. This CDR3 spans 16 amino acids. V trimming: 3 bases; J trimming: 4 bases; junction bases outside the gene matches: 6. The CDR3 DNA is TGTGCCAGAAGCTCGGGACTAGCGGGAGCAAGGTACGAGCAGTACTTC. Protein sequence: CARSSGLAGARYEQYF.

The chain has TRBV7-9 and TRBJ1-2, with 7 bases fitting TRBD1. V shed 5 bases, J shed 0 bases, and the junction held 6 bases outside the gene matches. The CDR3 consists of 15 residues. Germline CDR1 reads SEHNR; CDR2 reads FQNEAQ (reference sequence). The DNA for the CDR3 is TGTGCCAGCAGCCCGGGACAGAGCCCTAACTATGGCTACACCTTC. As protein: CASSPGQSPNYGYTF.

This chain connects TRBV23-1 to TRBJ1-6; possibly TRBD1 for D (5 bases). TRBV23-1 is known as an ORF, though its function is uncertain. This CDR3 is 14 amino acids long. Trimming removed 4 bases at V and 5 bases at J, with 9 bases between. The CDR3 spells CASSRAGNNSPLHF. The CDR3 nucleotides are TGCGCCAGCAGTCGGGCAGGGAATAATTCACCCCTCCACTTT.

The chain links TRBV5-1 to TRBJ1-1; maybe TRBD1 (6 bases). Per germline, CDR1 SGHRS and CDR2 YFSETQ. The V and J ends lost 4 bases and 3 bases respectively, with 13 bases between them. This CDR3 has 14 amino acids. As DNA, the CDR3 is TGCGCCAGCAGCCCTGGGGGGGGCTACACTGAAGCTTTCTTT. This translates into CASSPGGGYTEAFF.

The chain couples TRBV6-1 to TRBJ1-2, with 8 bases that match TRBD1. Trimming at V came to 1 base and at J to 7 bases, leaving 11 bases not matched to a gene. The CDR3 spans 16 residues. Per germline, CDR1 MNHNS and CDR2 SASEGT. The CDR3 sequence: CASSEVPSGGLGGYTF. In nucleotides, the CDR3 is TGTGCCAGCAGTGAAGTTCCTTCAGGGGGCTTAGGTGGCTACACCTTC.

Here the CDR3 reads CASSPKVRVGVEQYF. The CDR3 DNA sequence: TGTGCCAGCAGCCCCAAAGTGAGGGTCGGGGTCGAGCAGTACTTC. The chain employs TRBV7-9 and TRBJ2-7, with a weak D call TRBD2 (5 bases). Trimming removed 5 bases at V and 6 bases at J, with 20 bases between. The CDR3 length is 15 residues. Germline assignment: CDR1 SEHNR and CDR2 FQNEAQ (reference sequence).

The sample holds a few counts of this clone. The chain recombines TRBV7-2 with TRBJ2-7; D is undetermined. The CDR3 totals 15 residues. Per the germline V gene, CDR1 is SGHTA and CDR2 is FQGNSA. V lost 2 bases and J 3 bases, leaving 14 bases between the germline ends. The CDR3 DNA is TGTGCCAGCAGCTTATTTTCCCTCCCCGGCTACGAGCAGTACTTC. Its translation is CASSLFSLPGYEQYF.

The chain uses TRBV30 and TRBJ2-1, with D unclear. The CDR3 extends over 11 amino acids. Per germline, CDR1 GTSNPN and CDR2 SVGIG (reference sequence). Trimming stripped 1 base from V and 8 bases from J, with 6 bases between. CDR3 sequence reads: CAWSDSDEQFF. In nucleotides, the CDR3 is TGTGCCTGGAGTGACAGTGATGAGCAGTTCTTC. The full variable domain, in which reference TRBV30 and TRBJ2-1 provide the parts outside the CDR3, is SQTIHQWPATLVQPVGSPLSLECTVEGTSNPNLYWYRQAAGRGLQLLFYSVGIGQISSEVPQNLSASRPQDRQFILSSKKLLLSDSGFYLCAWSDSDEQFFGPGTRLTVL.

The gene calls are TRBV7-9 and TRBJ2-5, with 8 positions matching TRBD1. The CDR3 is 14 amino acids. CDR1 is SEHNR and CDR2 is FQNEAQ in the germline V gene (reference sequence). Trimming took 8 bases from V and 5 from J; bases not matched to a gene: 10. The CDR3 region has the DNA TGTGCCAGCTTCCTGACAGGGGCGGGGGAGACCCAGTACTTC. Its translation: CASFLTGAGETQYF.

This chain connects TRBV11-2 to TRBJ1-3; D is ambiguous. V lost 1 base and J lost 4, with 17 bases in between. This CDR3 is 17 amino acids long. CDR1 is SGHAT, CDR2 FQNNGV, per germline. The CDR3 nucleotides are TGTGCCAGCAGCTTAGTGGGTGAGCGACCCTCCGGAAACACCATATATTTT. It translates to CASSLVGERPSGNTIYF.

This clone was detected once. The chain is built from TRBV7-2 and TRBJ2-1, with 9 bases lining up with TRBD2. The CDR3 runs 14 residues. In germline, CDR1 is SGHTA, CDR2 FQGNSA. V shed 5 bases and J 10 bases; nucleotides not matched to a gene: 9. The CDR3 coding sequence is TGTGCCAGCAGCCTCCTTAGCGGGGGCGGGGAGCAGTTCTTC. This gives the protein CASSLLSGGGEQFF.

V is TRBV5-1 and J is TRBJ1-4; no clear D gene. Germline V CDR1 and CDR2: SGHRS, YFSETQ. Trimming removed 4 bases at V and 5 bases at J, with 9 bases between. The CDR3 spans 13 residues. This CDR3 is CASSPDNNEKLFF. DNA of the CDR3: TGCGCCAGCAGCCCTGACAACAATGAAAAACTGTTTTTT.

V is TRBV4-1 and J is TRBJ1-1; 7 bases match TRBD1. Trimming removed 3 bases from V and 1 base from J; junction bases left unmatched: 8. This CDR3 is 16 amino acids long. Germline lookup yields CDR1 MGHRA and CDR2 YSYEKL. In DNA, the CDR3 is TGCGCCAGCAGCCAGGGGGTCGACAGGGCGAACACTGAAGCTTTCTTT. Its translation is CASSQGVDRANTEAFF.

The V gene is TRBV11-2, the J gene TRBJ2-1; D unresolved. Germline CDR1 SGHAT, CDR2 FQNNGV. The germline V and J ends were trimmed by 6 bases and 5 bases, with 11 bases remaining between them. The CDR3 is 13 amino acids. The CDR3 nucleotides read TGTGCCAGCAGGCCTACCGCCGACAATGAGCAGTTCTTC. This sequence encodes CASRPTADNEQFF.

This CDR3 reads CASSGVSGGPYEQYF. The CDR3 DNA follows: TGCGCCAGCAGCGGTGTTAGCGGGGGCCCCTACGAGCAGTACTTC. V gene TRBV5-1 combines with J gene TRBJ2-7; the match to TRBD2 covers 9 bases. V shed 4 bases and J 2 bases; nucleotides not matched to a gene: 7. The CDR3 length is 15 residues. Germline assignment: CDR1 SGHRS and CDR2 YFSETQ.

The chain carries TRBV5-1 and TRBJ2-5; TRBD1 agrees at 11 bases. Germline V gene lookup returns CDR1 SGHRS and CDR2 YFSETQ. The V and J ends lost 2 bases and 8 bases, in that order; junction bases with no gene match: 8. The CDR3 contains 15 residues. CDR3: CASSFGTGGDGTQYF. Written as DNA, the CDR3 is TGCGCCAGCAGCTTCGGGACAGGGGGGGATGGTACCCAGTACTTC.

This chain connects TRBV19 to TRBJ1-5, with TRBD1 as a possible D gene (5 bases). The length of the CDR3 is 15 residues. The germline V gene encodes CDR1 LNHDA and CDR2 SQIVND (reference sequence). Trimming removed 2 bases at V and 6 bases at J, with 14 bases between. CDR3 region: CASSIWGQGGQPQHF. As DNA, the CDR3 is TGTGCCAGTAGTATATGGGGCCAGGGTGGTCAGCCCCAGCATTTT.

DNA for the CDR3: TGTGCCAGCAGCTTATACCCGGGAGCTGTGGAGACCCAGTACTTC. Its translation is CASSLYPGAVETQYF. V gene TRBV7-2 combines with J gene TRBJ2-5; D may be TRBD2 (6 bases). The CDR3 sequence is 15 residues long. Germline CDR1 reads SGHTA; CDR2 reads FQGNSA. Trimming removed 2 bases at V and 5 bases at J, with 15 bases between.

The rearrangement uses TRBV10-2 and TRBJ1-5; D is unclear. The V end was cut by 0 bases, the J end by 0 bases, with 6 bases between. CDR1 is WSHSY, CDR2 SAAADI, per germline. This CDR3 has 15 residues. CDR3 region: CASSESSLSNQPQHF. CDR3 coding DNA: TGCGCCAGCAGTGAGTCTAGTCTTAGCAATCAGCCCCAGCATTTT.

The chain recombines TRBV4-3 with TRBJ1-3, with 7 bases matching TRBD1. CDR3 length equals 20 residues. V lost 0 bases to trimming and J lost 0 bases; unmatched junction nucleotides: 14. Germline CDR1 LGHNA, CDR2 YSLEER. The CDR3 DNA reads TGCGCCAGCAGCCAAGAGCCATCTTCTGGACAGGCCTCCTCTGGAAACACCATATATTTT. Protein product: CASSQEPSSGQASSGNTIYF.

This clone occurred once. This rearrangement joins TRBV4-1 to TRBJ1-5; D gene uncertain. Trimming left V 0 bases short and J 2 bases short, with 11 bases between. This CDR3 comprises 16 residues. CDR1 and CDR2 from the germline V gene are MGHRA and YSYEKL. CDR3 sequence reads: CASSQDLGWGNQPQHF. DNA for the CDR3: TGCGCCAGCAGCCAAGATCTGGGCTGGGGCAATCAGCCCCAGCATTTT.

The V call is TRBV15, the J call TRBJ2-2, with 8 bases aligning to TRBD2. This CDR3 region has 15 residues. Germline V CDR1 and CDR2: LNHNV, YYDKDF (reference sequence). V dropped 5 bases and J dropped 6; count of bases not matched to a gene: 8. For the CDR3, the DNA is TGTGCCACCAGCCGGGGACTAGGGATTTCCGGGGAGCTGTTTTTT. Translation gives CATSRGLGISGELFF.

The gene calls are TRBV11-2 and TRBJ2-7, with D possibly TRBD2 on 5 matching bases. The germline V gene encodes CDR1 SGHAT and CDR2 FQNNGV. V was cut by 2 bases and J by 0 bases, with 11 bases left in between. The CDR3 is 15 residues long. DNA for the CDR3: TGTGCCAGCAGCTTAATGGACTCCAGCTCCTACGAGCAGTACTTC. This codes for CASSLMDSSSYEQYF. The entire variable domain, with the rest obtained from reference TRBV11-2 and TRBJ2-7, is as follows: EAGVAQSPRYKIIEKRQSVAFWCNPISGHATLYWYQQILGQGPKLLIQFQNNGVVDDSQLPKDRFSAERLKGVDSTLKIQPAKLEDSAVYLCASSLMDSSSYEQYFGPGTRLTVT.